This T cell receptor (beta chain) was obtained from a study of OX40 agonist ivuxolimab in advanced cancers. This clone was counted many times. Profiled with immunoSEQ multiplex PCR; TCRdb holds only in-frame clones, not every one. The sample includes about 98,000 clones, around nine tenths seen only once; the top ten take approximately 0.54%. The CDR3 is 21 amino acids. CDR1 and CDR2 from the germline V gene are SGHRS and YFSETQ. Trimming took 7 bases from V and 0 from J, leaving 29 bases between them. The gene calls are TRBV5-1 and TRBJ1-6; no clear D. This receptor was identified in an adult with an advanced solid tumor such as melanoma, head and neck, liver or kidney cancer. Specimen: CD4+ or CD8+ T cells sorted from blood, collected in a trial of the OX40 agonist ivuxolimab. CDR3 residues: CASGPGRGEFLPSSYNSPLHF. CDR3 coding DNA: TGCGCCAGCGGACCTGGTCGTGGGGAGTTCCTGCCAAGCTCCTATAATTCACCCCTCCACTTT.